Below are 11 T cell receptor beta chains sequenced from a single sample in a study of blood T cells in healthy people across ages. Primed by a sample-barcoded 5' primer and a J-beta primer mix, a second PCR proceeded for roughly 6 to 12 cycles. From the 5' RACE reads, TCRdb called clonotypes with MiXCR, one entry per CDR3 protein. The top ten clones hold about 12% of a sample with 950,000 to 1,200,000 distinct CDR3 sequences, approximately 38% of them seen once. The sequencing sample was made of blood. The receptors were sampled from a man aged 18 to 30 in good health.

The rearrangement joins TRBV29-1 to TRBJ2-1, with D possibly being TRBD1 or TRBD2 (5 bases each). The assigned J gene may be wrong: the sequence end matches TRBJ2-7 better. Germline lookup yields CDR1 SQVTM and CDR2 ANQGSEA. The CDR3 contains 14 residues. The CDR3 loop is CSVDGAQVRNEQYF. The CDR3 nucleotides read TGCAGCGTTGACGGGGCGCAGGTCCGGAATGAGCAGTACTTC.

This clonotype has just a few counts. The chain combines TRBV9 with TRBJ1-1; D is possibly TRBD1 (5 bases). The V gene lost 0 bases and the J gene lost 5 bases, with 11 bases spanning the gap. Germline V gene data show CDR1 as SGDLS and CDR2 as YYNGEE. This CDR3 has 14 amino acids. CDR3 coding DNA: TGTGCCAGCAGCGTAGGGGGGACGGGGACTGAAGCTTTCTTT. Encoded protein: CASSVGGTGTEAFF.

The sample holds a few counts of this clonotype. The chain carries TRBV4-2 and TRBJ2-7; 14 bases fit TRBD2. V was clipped by 5 bases and J by 6 bases; unmatched bases: 3. Germline V gives CDR1 LGHNA, CDR2 YNFKEQ. This CDR3 comprises 14 residues. CDR3 nucleotides: TGTGCCAGCAGCGTCGGGACTAGCGGGGGCGAGCAGTACTTC. Its protein product is CASSVGTSGGEQYF.

This rearrangement joins TRBV20-1 to TRBJ2-1; 14 bases line up with TRBD2. The germline gives CDR1 DFQATT, CDR2 SNEGSKA (reference sequence). The V and J ends lost 3 bases and 0 bases, in that order; junction bases with no gene match: 4. The CDR3 spans 17 residues. CDR3 nucleotide sequence: TGCAGTGCTAGGGGACTAGCGGGGGCTAGCTCCTACAATGAGCAGTTCTTC. It is translated as CSARGLAGASSYNEQFF.

The chain couples TRBV20-1 to TRBJ2-3, with 7 bases matching TRBD1. The ends lost 6 bases at V and 3 bases at J; junction bases unmatched: 15. This CDR3 has 16 residues. CDR1 DFQATT and CDR2 SNEGSKA come from the germline V gene (reference sequence). The CDR3 coding sequence is TGCAGTGCCGCAAGACAGGGCCCGACAAGAACAGATACGCAGTATTTT. It is translated as CSAARQGPTRTDTQYF.

This clonotype was recorded a few times. The chain couples TRBV4-2 to TRBJ1-4; the match to TRBD1 covers 9 bases. This CDR3 contains 15 residues. Germline V gives CDR1 LGHNA, CDR2 YNFKEQ. With V trimmed by 5 bases and J by 3 bases, 4 bases remained unmatched. DNA of the CDR3: TGTGCCAGCAGCGTTCGGACAGGGGCTAATGAAAAACTGTTTTTT. It encodes CASSVRTGANEKLFF.

This clonotype was seen a few times. The V call is TRBV21-1, the J call TRBJ2-7; TRBD1 is the table's D call, not checked against the DNA. TRBV21-1 is a pseudogene segment. CDR3 size: 17 residues. The CDR3 reads CASSKPLQGALTYEQYF. Written as DNA, the CDR3 is TGTGCCAGCAGCAAGCCCCTCCAGGGGGCATTAACCTACGAGCAGTACTTC.

V gene TRBV9 combines with J gene TRBJ2-7; D might be TRBD1 (5 bases). CDR3 length equals 12 residues. With 4 bases removed from V and 7 bases from J, the gap between germline ends came to 12 bases. Per germline, CDR1 SGDLS and CDR2 YYNGEE. Here the CDR3 DNA reads TGTGCCAGCAGCTCGACAGTGTCTGAGCAGTACTTC. This translates into CASSSTVSEQYF.

This chain links TRBV20-1 with TRBJ2-1, with a tentative D call TRBD2 (5 bases). Near its end, the DNA agrees better with TRBJ2-7, so the J call may be wrong. The germline gives CDR1 DFQATT, CDR2 SNEGSKA (reference sequence). This CDR3 region has 14 residues. In DNA form, the CDR3 reads TGCAGTGCTTACGAGGAGCTAGCCGGCAATGAGCAGTACTTC. Residues: CSAYEELAGNEQYF.

The DNA for the CDR3 is TGTGCCAGCAGTCTCAGGGAGAGGTTAGCCAAAAACATTCAGTACTTC. Its translation is CASSLRERLAKNIQYF. The genes are TRBV6-1 and TRBJ2-4, with D tentatively TRBD1 or TRBD2 (5 bases each). Trimming stripped 5 bases from V and 0 bases from J, with 14 bases between. The germline gives CDR1 MNHNS, CDR2 SASEGT. The CDR3 sequence is 16 residues long.

V is TRBV7-9 and J is TRBJ1-2; D gene unclear. CDR1 is SEHNR, CDR2 FQNEAQ, per germline (reference sequence). The V gene lost 1 base and the J gene lost 1 base, with 4 bases spanning the gap. The CDR3 has 13 residues. In nucleotides, the CDR3 is TGTGCCAGCAGCTTAGAGATTAACTATGGCTACACCTTC. It translates to CASSLEINYGYTF. Drawing the rest from reference TRBV7-9 and TRBJ1-2, the complete variable domain is DTGVSQNPRHKITKRGQNVTFRCDPISEHNRLYWYRQTLGQGPEFLTYFQNEAQLEKSRLLSDRFSAERPKGSFSTLEIQRTEQGDSAMYLCASSLEINYGYTFGSGTRLTVV.